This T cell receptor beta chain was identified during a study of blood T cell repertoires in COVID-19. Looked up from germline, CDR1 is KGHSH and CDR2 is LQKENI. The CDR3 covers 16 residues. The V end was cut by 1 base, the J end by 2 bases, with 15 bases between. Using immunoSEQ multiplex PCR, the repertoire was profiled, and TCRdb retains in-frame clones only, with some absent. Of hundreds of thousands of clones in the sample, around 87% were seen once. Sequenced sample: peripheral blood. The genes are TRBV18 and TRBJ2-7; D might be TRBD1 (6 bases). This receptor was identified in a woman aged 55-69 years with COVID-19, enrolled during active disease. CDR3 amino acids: CASSPLPGHATYEQYF. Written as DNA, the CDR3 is TGTGCCAGCTCACCACTTCCGGGACACGCTACCTACGAGCAGTACTTC.